This TCR beta chain was retrieved from a study of shared clonotypes between healthy human individuals. Healthy and HIV-negative, the adult donors had no recent acute infections or vaccinations. This clone was counted once. The antigen remains undetermined. Deletions cut 5 bases from V and 3 bases from J, with 11 bases between. Germline V gives CDR1 MDHEN, CDR2 SYDVKM. The CDR3 consists of 14 residues. Findings and limits, study-wide: Researchers found naive subsets generally carried larger estimated richness than memory subsets. Sampling used blood alone; tissue repertoires probably differ.

Every immunoSEQ plate was one replicate of a subset's evenly spread DNA. The method was immunoSEQ multiplex PCR; TCRdb's version includes in-frame clones alone and lacks a portion of them. The sample shows hundreds of thousands of clones, 90% to 96% of them seen only once. This TCR was sampled from a woman aged 25 to 39 in good health. The chain recombines TRBV28 with TRBJ2-1; possible D gene TRBD2, 5 bases. Material for sequencing was naive CD4+ T cells sorted from blood. Subset indicated: CD45RA+ positively selected. Written as DNA, the CDR3 is TGTGCCAGCAGTACTCCCGGGATCTACAATGAGCAGTTCTTC. This codes for CASSTPGIYNEQFF.